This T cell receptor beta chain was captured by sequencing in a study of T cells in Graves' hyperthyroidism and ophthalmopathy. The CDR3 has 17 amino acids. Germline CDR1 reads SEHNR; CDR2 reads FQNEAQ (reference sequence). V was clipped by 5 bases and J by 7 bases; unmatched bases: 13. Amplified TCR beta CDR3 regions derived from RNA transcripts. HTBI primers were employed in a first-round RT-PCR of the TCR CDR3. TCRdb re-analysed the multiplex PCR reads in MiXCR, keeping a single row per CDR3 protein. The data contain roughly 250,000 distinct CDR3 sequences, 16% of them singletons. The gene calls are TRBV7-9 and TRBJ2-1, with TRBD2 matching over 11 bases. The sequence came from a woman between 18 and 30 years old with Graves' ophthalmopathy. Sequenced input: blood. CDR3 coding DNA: TGTGCCAGCAGCCGGTTGGCGGCTAGCGGGAGGCAGAATGAGCAGTTCTTC. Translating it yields CASSRLAASGRQNEQFF.